The next 4 T cell receptor beta chains were all read from a single sample in a study of graft-versus-host responses after intestinal transplantation. TCRdb keeps only in-frame clones here, not all; method: immunoSEQ multiplex PCR. This table holds approximately 81,000 clones, around 90% found once. Their target antigens are unknown. Source: unstimulated CD8+ T cells sorted from spleen or lymph node cells, taken before transplant. Receptor source: a human donor who was the organ donor for an intestinal transplant.

The chain joins TRBV5-1 to TRBJ2-7; no reliable D call. The V gene lost 0 bases and the J gene lost 2 bases, with 9 bases spanning the gap. The CDR3 consists of 14 residues. The germline CDR1 and CDR2 sequences are SGHRS and YFSETQ. The CDR3 protein is CASSLEQRPYEQYF. CDR3 bases: TGCGCCAGCAGCTTGGAACAGAGACCCTACGAGCAGTACTTC. The whole variable domain, remainder taken from reference TRBV5-1 and TRBJ2-7, is KAGVTQTPRYLIKTRGQQVTLSCSPISGHRSVSWYQQTPGQGLQFLFEYFSETQRNKGNFPGRFSGRQFSNSRSEMNVSTLELGDSALYLCASSLEQRPYEQYFGPGTRLTVT.

This rearrangement joins TRBV4-1 to TRBJ2-1; TRBD2 might be the D (6 bases). CDR1 and CDR2 from the germline V gene are MGHRA and YSYEKL. The CDR3 is 13 residues long. V was clipped by 8 bases and J by 2 bases, with 10 bases between them. The CDR3 nucleotides read TGCGCCAGCGCCCGGGGGACCTACAATGAGCAGTTCTTC. This encodes CASARGTYNEQFF.

This chain joins TRBV14 and TRBJ2-5; perhaps TRBD1 as D (6 bases). Judging by the DNA end, TRBJ2-7 fits better; the J call may be wrong. Germline V lookup: CDR1 SGHDN, CDR2 FVKESK. The CDR3 consists of 17 residues. DNA of the CDR3: TGTGCCATATGTGGCGACTACAGGGCCGCGAGCTCCTACGAGCAGTACTTC. The encoded protein is CAICGDYRAASSYEQYF.

V usage is TRBV28 and J usage is TRBJ2-7; 7 positions agree with TRBD1. Germline V gives CDR1 MDHEN, CDR2 SYDVKM. CDR3 size: 15 residues. V shed 1 base, J shed 2 bases, and the junction held 5 bases outside the gene matches. The CDR3 loop reads CASSLSTGDPYEQYF. Written as DNA, the CDR3 is TGTGCCAGCAGTTTATCAACAGGGGATCCCTACGAGCAGTACTTC.